Below are 31 T cell receptor beta chains sequenced from a single sample in a study of T cell responses to AZD1222 COVID-19 vaccine. Profiling relied on immunoSEQ multiplex PCR, and the TCRdb table lists in-frame clones only, not all of them. The sample has some 120,000 clones, around nine tenths seen once. This specimen was peripheral blood, taken on day 0 of AZD1222 vaccination. Source of these receptors: an adult in good health.

The V gene is TRBV19, the J gene TRBJ2-3; no reliable D call. The CDR3 has 14 amino acids. The germline V and J ends were trimmed by 3 bases and 1 base, with 8 bases remaining between them. Germline V gives CDR1 LNHDA, CDR2 SQIVND (reference sequence). The CDR3 DNA reads TGTGCCAGTAGTATGGGCACTCGCACAGATACGCAGTATTTT. Protein sequence: CASSMGTRTDTQYF.

The V call is TRBV5-1, the J call TRBJ2-5; D might be TRBD1 (5 bases). Germline lookup yields CDR1 SGHRS and CDR2 YFSETQ. This CDR3 is 14 amino acids long. V lost 3 bases and J lost 4, with 13 bases in between. Written as DNA, the CDR3 is TGCGCCAGCAGCTCCAGGGAATGGGGAGAGACCCAGTACTTC. Translation: CASSSREWGETQYF.

This clone was detected once. The chain is built from TRBV2 and TRBJ1-6, with unresolved D. The CDR3 runs to 13 residues. Deletions cut 8 bases from V and 3 bases from J, with 8 bases between. CDR1 SNHLY and CDR2 FYNNEI come from the germline V gene. As DNA, the CDR3 is TGTGCCAGCCAGACGGACTATAATTCACCCCTCCACTTT. Translated, it gives CASQTDYNSPLHF.

J is TRBJ2-7 and V is TRBV7-9; possibly TRBD1 for D (6 bases). V lost 8 bases and J 5 bases, leaving 16 bases between the germline ends. CDR1 SEHNR and CDR2 FQNEAQ come from the germline V gene (reference sequence). There are 13 residues in the CDR3. The CDR3 nucleotides are TGTGCCAGCGGGGGCCAAGGCGTCCACGAGCAGTACTTC. Its protein is CASGGQGVHEQYF.

The rearrangement uses TRBV4-1 and TRBJ1-3, with no clear D. V was pared by 1 base and J by 0 bases, with 28 bases between. This CDR3 is 22 amino acids long. CDR1 and CDR2 (germline): MGHRA, YSYEKL. CDR3 loop: CASSQVWPLTLVPVISGNTIYF. The CDR3 bases are TGCGCCAGCAGCCAAGTTTGGCCCTTAACCCTTGTTCCCGTAATCTCTGGAAACACCATATATTTT.

This rearrangement joins TRBV18 to TRBJ1-2; perhaps TRBD1 as D (5 bases). Germline values: CDR1 KGHSH, CDR2 LQKENI. The CDR3 has 14 residues. Trimming shortened V by 2 bases and J by 2 bases, and 9 bases separated the two germline ends. The CDR3 DNA is TGTGCCAGCTCACCAGACAGAACCAACTATGGCTACACCTTC. Translation gives CASSPDRTNYGYTF.

This sequence joins TRBV18 and TRBJ2-7, with D maybe TRBD1 (5 bases). V was shortened by 5 bases and J by 1 base, with 12 bases between the two germline ends. The CDR3 length is 14 residues. CDR1 is KGHSH and CDR2 is LQKENI in the germline V gene. CDR3 sequence: CASSETDMSYEQYF. CDR3 in DNA: TGTGCCAGCTCAGAGACAGATATGTCCTACGAGCAGTACTTC.

The J gene is TRBJ2-7, the V gene TRBV29-1; D call uncertain. V was trimmed by 5 bases and J by 3 bases, leaving 11 bases between them. This CDR3 is built from 12 residues. CDR1 and CDR2 from the germline V gene are SQVTM and ANQGSEA. DNA of the CDR3: TGCAGCGTTTACGGCATCAACTACGAGCAGTACTTC. This codes for CSVYGINYEQYF.

This rearrangement joins TRBV7-8 to TRBJ1-2; D is undetermined. Germline V lookup: CDR1 SGHVS, CDR2 FQNEAQ. V gave up 10 bases and J gave up 4 bases, with 13 bases separating them. CDR3 length equals 12 residues. The DNA for the CDR3 is TGTGCCACAATTGAGTCAGCCTATGGCTACACCTTC. This translates into CATIESAYGYTF.

The J gene is TRBJ2-5, the V gene TRBV15, with D tentatively TRBD2 (5 bases). The length of the CDR3 is 14 residues. Germline V CDR1 and CDR2: LNHNV, YYDKDF (reference sequence). Trimming removed 6 bases from V and 0 bases from J, with 11 bases in between. The CDR3 here is CATRVGGHQETQYF. The CDR3 DNA reads as TGTGCCACCAGAGTCGGCGGGCACCAAGAGACCCAGTACTTC.

V usage is TRBV5-1 and J usage is TRBJ1-5; D perhaps matches TRBD1 (6 bases). Germline V lookup: CDR1 SGHRS, CDR2 YFSETQ. Trimming cost V 0 bases and J 1 base, with 8 bases left between them. The CDR3 is made up of 15 amino acids. The CDR3: CASSLATGSNQPQHF. CDR3 bases: TGCGCCAGCAGCTTGGCAACAGGGAGCAATCAGCCCCAGCATTTT.

The chain employs TRBV2 and TRBJ2-5; weak D call: TRBD1 (5 bases). The CDR3 has 14 residues. V was pared by 1 base and J by 7 bases, with 13 bases between. Germline V CDR1 and CDR2: SNHLY, FYNNEI. The CDR3 DNA follows: TGTGCCAGCAGTGAAGTTGGACGAAGGGGGACCCAGTACTTC. Translation gives CASSEVGRRGTQYF. The full variable domain, completed using reference TRBV2 and TRBJ2-5, is EPEVTQTPSHQVTQMGQEVILRCVPISNHLYFYWYRQILGQKVEFLVSFYNNEISEKSEIFDDQFSVERPDGSNFTLKIRSTKLEDSAMYFCASSEVGRRGTQYFGPGTRLLVL.

The chain employs TRBV6-5 and TRBJ1-1; D remains unclear. In germline, CDR1 is MNHEY, CDR2 SVGAGI. The CDR3 extends over 15 amino acids. Trimming took off 0 bases at V and 3 bases at J, with 11 bases between the two ends. CDR3 nucleotide sequence: TGTGCCAGCAGTTACTCGAGGAGATCCGACACTGAAGCTTTCTTT. This sequence encodes CASSYSRRSDTEAFF.

The rearrangement joins TRBV3-1 (or the pseudogene TRBV3-2) to TRBJ1-1; possible D gene TRBD1, 5 bases. The germline V and J ends were trimmed by 6 bases and 1 base, with 9 bases remaining between them. Germline V gene data show CDR1 as LGHDT and CDR2 as YNNKEL (reference sequence). This CDR3 comprises 13 residues. Written as DNA, the CDR3 is TGTGCCAGCAGGCTCACAGGGAACACTGAAGCTTTCTTT. Its protein is CASRLTGNTEAFF.

The chain is built from TRBV5-5 and TRBJ1-5, with TRBD1 identical over 9 bases. Per germline, CDR1 SGHKS and CDR2 YYEKEE (reference sequence). The CDR3 is made up of 16 amino acids. V gave up 4 bases and J gave up 4 bases; unmatched junction bases: 9. CDR3 sequence reads: CASSPGQGASNQPQHF. CDR3 nucleotide sequence: TGTGCCAGCAGCCCGGGACAGGGAGCCTCAAATCAGCCCCAGCATTTT.

The chain recombines TRBV6-5 with TRBJ1-2; weak D call: TRBD1 (5 bases). The germline V and J ends were trimmed by 5 bases and 4 bases, with 11 bases remaining between them. CDR3 length: 13 residues. CDR1 and CDR2 (germline): MNHEY, SVGAGI. The CDR3 reads CASSQNGGYGYTF. The DNA of the CDR3 is TGTGCCAGCAGTCAGAACGGGGGCTATGGCTACACCTTC.

This clone was observed a handful of times. V is TRBV4-1 and J is TRBJ2-7, with D tentatively TRBD2 (6 bases). This CDR3 is 12 amino acids long. Germline lookup yields CDR1 MGHRA and CDR2 YSYEKL. Trimming removed 1 base from V and 7 bases from J, with 8 bases in between. The CDR3: CASSQGSGEQYF. The CDR3 bases are TGCGCCAGCAGCCAAGGTAGCGGAGAGCAGTACTTC.

The rearrangement joins TRBV10-3 to TRBJ1-2, with D maybe TRBD1 (5 bases). The CDR3 has 17 amino acids. V dropped 10 bases and J dropped 7 bases, with 31 bases sitting between them. The germline CDR1 and CDR2 sequences are ENHRY and SYGVKD. The CDR3 DNA sequence: TGTGCCACCAGCGATACGGGGAGCGGGGCGCGGGACTCTGGCTACACCTTC. Protein sequence: CATSDTGSGARDSGYTF.

The rearrangement uses TRBV25-1 and TRBJ2-1; TRBD2 agrees at 11 bases. Unmatched junction bases numbered 5, after V lost 3 bases and J lost 1 base. Germline V gives CDR1 MGHDK, CDR2 SYGVNS. This CDR3 has 17 residues. Here the CDR3 reads CASSDSGGARSYNEQFF. For the CDR3, the DNA is TGTGCCAGCAGTGATAGCGGGGGGGCGAGATCCTACAATGAGCAGTTCTTC.

The J gene is TRBJ2-4, the V gene TRBV6-5; 7 bases are shared with TRBD1. The CDR3 contains 14 residues. The germline CDR1 and CDR2 sequences are MNHEY and SVGAGI. V lost 4 bases to trimming and J lost 5 bases; unmatched junction nucleotides: 5. CDR3 nucleotide sequence: TGTGCCAGCAGTTCCGACAGGGCACAAAACATTCAGTACTTC. Translation: CASSSDRAQNIQYF.

The gene calls are TRBV24-1 and TRBJ1-1; D is unresolved. The V gene lost 9 bases and the J gene lost 0 bases, with 19 bases spanning the gap. The CDR3 is made up of 16 amino acids. CDR1 is KGHDR and CDR2 is SFDVKD in the germline V gene. The CDR3 DNA sequence: TGTGCCACCCCCCTCGATGTGGAGCGTCTGAACACTGAAGCTTTCTTT. Translating gives CATPLDVERLNTEAFF.

CDR3 sequence: CASSVHDRAYEQYF. For the CDR3, the DNA is TGTGCCAGCAGCGTTCACGACAGGGCCTACGAGCAGTACTTC. V gene TRBV9 combines with J gene TRBJ2-7, with 7 bases that match TRBD1. CDR3 length equals 14 residues. Germline CDR1 and CDR2: SGDLS and YYNGEE. The trim removed 2 bases at V and 2 bases at J, leaving 4 bases unmatched.

This chain connects TRBV7-2 to TRBJ1-2; D not certain. The CDR3 runs 13 residues. Looked up from germline, CDR1 is SGHTA and CDR2 is FQGNSA. Trimming left V 1 base short and J 3 bases short, with 6 bases between. The CDR3 spells CASSLELYYGYTF. The CDR3 nucleotides are TGTGCCAGCAGCTTAGAGTTATACTATGGCTACACCTTC. Full variable domain (outside the CDR3, taken from reference TRBV7-2 and TRBJ1-2): GAGVSQSPSNKVTEKGKDVELRCDPISGHTALYWYRQSLGQGLEFLIYFQGNSAPDKSGLPSDRFSAERTGGSVSTLTIQRTQQEDSAVYLCASSLELYYGYTFGSGTRLTVV.

The gene calls are TRBV5-1 and TRBJ2-7; tentatively, D is TRBD1 or TRBD2 (5 bases each). Germline V gives CDR1 SGHRS, CDR2 YFSETQ. V lost 0 bases to trimming and J lost 2 bases, with 12 bases between them. The CDR3 covers 15 residues. Here the CDR3 DNA reads TGCGCCAGCAGCTTGGAAGGGACGTTAACCTACGAGCAGTACTTC. Translating gives CASSLEGTLTYEQYF.

The V gene is TRBV5-8, the J gene TRBJ1-1; D remains unclear. Trimming cost V 2 bases and J 0 bases, with 8 bases left between them. The germline V gene encodes CDR1 SGHTS and CDR2 YDEGEE. The CDR3 length is 14 residues. Here the CDR3 DNA reads TGTGCCAGCAGCTTTCCGGGGATGAACACTGAAGCTTTCTTT. Residues: CASSFPGMNTEAFF.

J is TRBJ1-3 and V is TRBV2; D is possibly TRBD1 (5 bases). Germline-derived CDR1 and CDR2 are SNHLY and FYNNEI. The CDR3 extends over 14 amino acids. Between the trimmed V and J ends, which lost 3 bases and 1 base, there was a span of 7 bases. The CDR3 nucleotides are TGTGCCAGCAGTGAGGGGCGGTCTGGAAACACCATATATTTT. Translating it yields CASSEGRSGNTIYF.

V usage is TRBV21-1 and J usage is TRBJ2-7; the D segment call TRBD1 is taken from the table without a DNA check. TRBV21-1 is labeled a pseudogene. CDR3 length equals 16 residues. The CDR3, as DNA: TGTGCCAGCAGCAAAGTAGGTGGGGACAGCCTCTACGAGCAGTACTTC. Protein: CASSKVGGDSLYEQYF.

The chain links TRBV5-6 to TRBJ1-1, with D perhaps TRBD1 (5 bases). Per the germline V gene, CDR1 is SGHDT and CDR2 is YYEEEE. The V end was cut by 0 bases, the J end by 1 base, with 7 bases between. The CDR3 runs 14 residues. The CDR3 protein is CASSLAGPNTEAFF. CDR3 DNA: TGTGCCAGCAGCTTGGCGGGGCCGAACACTGAAGCTTTCTTT. The full variable domain, completed using reference TRBV5-6 and TRBJ1-1, is DAGVTQSPTHLIKTRGQQVTLRCSPKSGHDTVSWYQQALGQGPQFIFQYYEEEERQRGNFPDRFSGHQFPNYSSELNVNALLLGDSALYLCASSLAGPNTEAFFGQGTRLTVV.

This chain joins TRBV18 and TRBJ1-2; 7 positions agree with TRBD1. V dropped 5 bases and J dropped 0; count of bases not matched to a gene: 9. The CDR3 totals 16 residues. From germline, CDR1 is KGHSH and CDR2 LQKENI. CDR3: CASSSQAGTANYGYTF. DNA of the CDR3: TGTGCCAGCTCATCTCAAGCCGGGACAGCTAACTATGGCTACACCTTC.

This chain connects TRBV7-9 to TRBJ2-2; TRBD2 is a possible D gene (5 bases). Looked up from germline, CDR1 is SEHNR and CDR2 is FQNEAQ (reference sequence). There are 13 residues in the CDR3. The V end lost 6 bases, the J end lost 5 bases, and 10 bases lay between the germline ends. CDR3 sequence: CASRRDSTGELFF. The CDR3 coding sequence is TGTGCCAGCAGGAGGGATTCTACCGGGGAGCTGTTTTTT.

The chain links TRBV7-6 to TRBJ2-5; D might be TRBD1 (6 bases). The CDR3 totals 14 residues. The V end lost 7 bases, the J end lost 5 bases, and 17 bases lay between the germline ends. Germline loops: CDR1 SGHVS, CDR2 FNYEAQ. CDR3 region: CASTAYRESETQYF. The CDR3, as DNA: TGTGCCAGCACCGCTTACAGGGAGTCGGAGACCCAGTACTTC.